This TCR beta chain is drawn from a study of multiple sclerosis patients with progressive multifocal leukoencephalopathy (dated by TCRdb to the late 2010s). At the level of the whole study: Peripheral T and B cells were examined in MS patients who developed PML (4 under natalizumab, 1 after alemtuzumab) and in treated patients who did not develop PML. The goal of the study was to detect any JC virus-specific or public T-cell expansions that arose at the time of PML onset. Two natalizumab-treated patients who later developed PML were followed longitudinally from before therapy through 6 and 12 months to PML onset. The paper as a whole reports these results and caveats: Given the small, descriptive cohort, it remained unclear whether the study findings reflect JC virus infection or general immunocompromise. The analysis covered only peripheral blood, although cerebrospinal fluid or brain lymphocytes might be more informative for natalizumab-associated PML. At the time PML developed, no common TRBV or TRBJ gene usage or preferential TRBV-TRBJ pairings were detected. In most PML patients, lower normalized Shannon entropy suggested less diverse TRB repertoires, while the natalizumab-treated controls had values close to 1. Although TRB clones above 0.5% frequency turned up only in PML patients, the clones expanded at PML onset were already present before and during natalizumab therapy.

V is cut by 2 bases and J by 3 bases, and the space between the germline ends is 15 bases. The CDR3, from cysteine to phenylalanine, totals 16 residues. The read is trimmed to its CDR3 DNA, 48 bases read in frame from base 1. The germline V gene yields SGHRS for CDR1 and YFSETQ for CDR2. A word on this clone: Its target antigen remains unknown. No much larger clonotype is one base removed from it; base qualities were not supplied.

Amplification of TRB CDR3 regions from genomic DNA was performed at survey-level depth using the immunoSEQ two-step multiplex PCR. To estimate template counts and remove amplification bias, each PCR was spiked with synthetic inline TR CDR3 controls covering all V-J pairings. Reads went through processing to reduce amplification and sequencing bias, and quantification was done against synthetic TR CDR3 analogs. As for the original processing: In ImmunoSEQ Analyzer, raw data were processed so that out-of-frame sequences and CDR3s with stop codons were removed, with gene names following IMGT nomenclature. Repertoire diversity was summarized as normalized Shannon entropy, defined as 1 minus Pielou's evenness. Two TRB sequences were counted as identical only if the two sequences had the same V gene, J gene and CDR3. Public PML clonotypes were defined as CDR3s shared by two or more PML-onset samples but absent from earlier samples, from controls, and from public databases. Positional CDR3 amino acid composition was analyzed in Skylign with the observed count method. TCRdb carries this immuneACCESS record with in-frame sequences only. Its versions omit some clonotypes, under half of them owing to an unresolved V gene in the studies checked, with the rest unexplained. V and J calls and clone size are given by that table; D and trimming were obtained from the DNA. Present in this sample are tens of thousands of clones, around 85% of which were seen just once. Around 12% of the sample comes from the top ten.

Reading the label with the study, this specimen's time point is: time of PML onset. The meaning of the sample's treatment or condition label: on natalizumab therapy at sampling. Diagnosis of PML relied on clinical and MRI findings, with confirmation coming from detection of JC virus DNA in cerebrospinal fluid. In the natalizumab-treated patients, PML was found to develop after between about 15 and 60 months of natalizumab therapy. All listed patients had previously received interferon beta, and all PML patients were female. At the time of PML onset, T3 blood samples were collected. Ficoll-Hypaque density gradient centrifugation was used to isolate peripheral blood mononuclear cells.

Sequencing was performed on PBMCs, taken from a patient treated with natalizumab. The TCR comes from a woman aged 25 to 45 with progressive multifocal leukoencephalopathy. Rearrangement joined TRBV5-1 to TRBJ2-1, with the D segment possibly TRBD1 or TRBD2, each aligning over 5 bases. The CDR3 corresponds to CASSLPPGLRYNEQFF. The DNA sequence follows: TGCGCCAGCAGCTTACCCCCGGGGCTACGCTACAATGAGCAGTTCTTC.